What follows are 6 T cell receptor beta chains derived from one specimen sequenced in a study of cytomegalovirus exposure and HLA in healthy donors (dated by TCRdb to the late 2010s). Preparation of the library involved the immunoSEQ multiplex PCR assay. A mixture of 60 forward primers for TCR Vbeta segments and 13 reverse primers for TCR Jbeta segments was used in the multiplex PCR. TCRdb retrieved this table from immuneACCESS and kept in-frame rearrangements only. Not all clones are present; in checked studies, unresolved V genes account for under half, and no reason is known for the remainder. For this sample there are some 200,000 clones; 75% to 85% appear just once. The ten largest clones represent roughly 0.8% of the sample. Sequencing was done on a sample of PBMCs. The receptor set was obtained from a woman younger than 35 in good health and CMV-seronegative.

The chain carries TRBV7-2 and TRBJ2-7, with a weak D call TRBD2 (6 bases). This CDR3 is built from 17 residues. V lost 1 base, J lost 2 bases, and 18 bases lay in between. Germline assignment: CDR1 SGHTA and CDR2 FQGNSA. The CDR3 is CASSLGPGRGTAYEQYF. CDR3 coding DNA: TGTGCCAGCAGCTTAGGCCCCGGACGGGGGACCGCCTACGAGCAGTACTTC.

The rearrangement uses TRBV25-1 and TRBJ2-5; TRBD1 agrees at 8 bases. This CDR3 contains 16 residues. V was clipped by 3 bases and J by 5 bases; unmatched bases: 11. From germline, CDR1 is MGHDK and CDR2 SYGVNS. This CDR3 is CASSDPGQDLSETQYF. In nucleotides, the CDR3 is TGTGCCAGCAGTGATCCGGGACAGGATCTTTCGGAGACCCAGTACTTC.

This rearrangement joins TRBV5-6 to TRBJ2-7, with 7 bases lining up with TRBD1. The germline V gene has CDR1 SGHDT and CDR2 YYEEEE. V lost 2 bases and J lost 3; bases outside the gene matches: 5. The CDR3 extends over 14 amino acids. CDR3 nucleotides: TGTGCCAGCAGCTTCTGGCAGGGGGTCTACGAGCAGTACTTC. Encoded protein: CASSFWQGVYEQYF. Full variable domain (remainder filled in from reference TRBV5-6 and TRBJ2-7): DAGVTQSPTHLIKTRGQQVTLRCSPKSGHDTVSWYQQALGQGPQFIFQYYEEEERQRGNFPDRFSGHQFPNYSSELNVNALLLGDSALYLCASSFWQGVYEQYFGPGTRLTVT.

The chain links TRBV27 to TRBJ1-5; TRBD1 agrees at 7 bases. Trimming took 4 bases from V and 6 from J; bases not matched to a gene: 6. This CDR3 comprises 14 residues. The V gene's germline CDR1 is MNHEY and CDR2 SMNVEV (reference sequence). The CDR3 bases are TGTGCCAGCAGTTACGACAGGGCTGGTCAGCCCCAGCATTTT. This sequence encodes CASSYDRAGQPQHF.

The chain combines TRBV9 with TRBJ2-7; D perhaps matches TRBD1 (6 bases). The V end lost 3 bases, the J end lost 2 bases, and 15 bases lay between the germline ends. The CDR3 has 15 residues. Germline V gives CDR1 SGDLS, CDR2 YYNGEE. The CDR3 spells CASSAGQPSTYEQYF. CDR3 DNA: TGTGCCAGCAGCGCCGGACAGCCATCAACCTACGAGCAGTACTTC.

The rearrangement links TRBV27 to TRBJ2-7; 9 bases are a match to TRBD1. The CDR3 length is 15 residues. Germline CDR1 is MNHEY and CDR2 is SMNVEV (reference sequence). With 0 bases clipped from V and 6 bases from J, the junction kept 6 bases outside the gene matches. As DNA, the CDR3 is TGTGCCAGCAGTTTATCTGGGACAGGGTTCGCCGAGCAGTACTTC. Amino acid sequence: CASSLSGTGFAEQYF.